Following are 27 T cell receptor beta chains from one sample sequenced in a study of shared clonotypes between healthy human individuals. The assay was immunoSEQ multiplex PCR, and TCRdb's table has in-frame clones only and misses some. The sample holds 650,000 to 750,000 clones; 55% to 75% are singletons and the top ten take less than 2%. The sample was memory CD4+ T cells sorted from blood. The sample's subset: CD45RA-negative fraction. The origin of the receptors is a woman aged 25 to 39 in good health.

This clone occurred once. The CDR3 DNA sequence: TGTGCCAGTAGTATACAAGCGGGAGGGATTGAGCAGTTCTTC. Residues: CASSIQAGGIEQFF. The chain combines TRBV19 with TRBJ2-1, with 10 bases lining up with TRBD2. V lost 2 bases to trimming and J lost 9 bases; unmatched junction nucleotides: 4. Germline V lookup: CDR1 LNHDA, CDR2 SQIVND (reference sequence). CDR3 length: 14 residues. Combining the CDR3 with reference TRBV19 and TRBJ2-1 gives the whole variable domain DGGITQSPKYLFRKEGQNVTLSCEQNLNHDAMYWYRQDPGQGLRLIYYSQIVNDFQKGDIAEGYSVSREKKESFPLTVTSAQKNPTAFYLCASSIQAGGIEQFFGPGTRLTVL.

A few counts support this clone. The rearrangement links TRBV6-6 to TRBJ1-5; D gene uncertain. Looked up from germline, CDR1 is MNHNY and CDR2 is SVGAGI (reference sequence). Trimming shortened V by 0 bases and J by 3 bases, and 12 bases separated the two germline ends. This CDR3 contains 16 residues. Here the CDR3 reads CASSYSAAAYNQPQHF. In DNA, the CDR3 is TGTGCCAGCAGTTACTCAGCGGCAGCTTACAATCAGCCCCAGCATTTT.

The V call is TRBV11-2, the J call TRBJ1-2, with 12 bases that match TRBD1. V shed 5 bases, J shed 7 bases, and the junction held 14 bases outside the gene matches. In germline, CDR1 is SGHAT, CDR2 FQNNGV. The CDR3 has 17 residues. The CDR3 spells CASSMVGTGGSSGGYTF. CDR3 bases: TGTGCCAGCAGCATGGTTGGGACAGGGGGCTCCAGTGGTGGCTACACCTTC.

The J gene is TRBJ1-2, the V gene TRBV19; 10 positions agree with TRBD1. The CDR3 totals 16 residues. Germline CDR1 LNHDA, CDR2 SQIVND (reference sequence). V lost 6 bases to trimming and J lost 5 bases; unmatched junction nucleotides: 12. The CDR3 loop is CASRPTDRGIRYGYTF. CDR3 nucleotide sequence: TGTGCCAGTAGACCGACGGACAGGGGGATTCGATATGGCTACACCTTC.

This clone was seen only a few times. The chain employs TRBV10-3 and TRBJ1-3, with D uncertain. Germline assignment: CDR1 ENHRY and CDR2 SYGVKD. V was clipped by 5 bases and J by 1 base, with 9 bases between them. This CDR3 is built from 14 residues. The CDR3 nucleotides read TGTGCCATCAGTCCAGGAGGGTCTGGAAACACCATATATTTT. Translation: CAISPGGSGNTIYF.

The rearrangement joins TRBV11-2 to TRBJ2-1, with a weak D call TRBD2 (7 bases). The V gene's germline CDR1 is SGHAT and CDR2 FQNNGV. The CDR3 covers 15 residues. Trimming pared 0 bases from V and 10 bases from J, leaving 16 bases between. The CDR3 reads CASSLDPRTRGEQFF. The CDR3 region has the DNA TGTGCCAGCAGCTTAGATCCCCGGACTAGGGGGGAGCAGTTCTTC.

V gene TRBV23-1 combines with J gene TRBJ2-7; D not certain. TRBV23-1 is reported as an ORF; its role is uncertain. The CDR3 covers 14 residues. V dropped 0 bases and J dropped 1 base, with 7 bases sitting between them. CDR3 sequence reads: CASSQSSQSYEQYF. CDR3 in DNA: TGCGCCAGCAGTCAATCGAGTCAATCCTACGAGCAGTACTTC.

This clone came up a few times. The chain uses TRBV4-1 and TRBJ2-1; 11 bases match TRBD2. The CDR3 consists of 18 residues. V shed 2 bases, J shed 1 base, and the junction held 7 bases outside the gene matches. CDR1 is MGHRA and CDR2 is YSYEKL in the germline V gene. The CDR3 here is CASSQRETSGTSYNEQFF. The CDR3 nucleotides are TGCGCCAGCAGCCAAAGGGAGACTAGCGGGACGTCCTACAATGAGCAGTTCTTC.

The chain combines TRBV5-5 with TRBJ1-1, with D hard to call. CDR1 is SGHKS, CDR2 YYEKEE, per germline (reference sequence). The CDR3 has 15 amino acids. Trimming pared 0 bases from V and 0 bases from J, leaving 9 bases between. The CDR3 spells CASSLEPTVNTEAFF. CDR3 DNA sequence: TGTGCCAGCAGCTTGGAACCTACAGTGAACACTGAAGCTTTCTTT. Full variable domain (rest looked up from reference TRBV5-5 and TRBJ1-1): DAGVTQSPTHLIKTRGQQVTLRCSPISGHKSVSWYQQVLGQGPQFIFQYYEKEERGRGNFPDRFSARQFPNYSSELNVNALLLGDSALYLCASSLEPTVNTEAFFGQGTRLTVV.

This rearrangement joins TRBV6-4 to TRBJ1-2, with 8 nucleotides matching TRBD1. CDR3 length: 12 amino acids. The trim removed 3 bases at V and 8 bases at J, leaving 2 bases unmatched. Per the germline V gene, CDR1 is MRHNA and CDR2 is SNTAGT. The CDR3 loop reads CASSEQGVGYTF. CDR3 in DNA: TGTGCCAGCAGTGAACAGGGGGTAGGCTACACCTTC.

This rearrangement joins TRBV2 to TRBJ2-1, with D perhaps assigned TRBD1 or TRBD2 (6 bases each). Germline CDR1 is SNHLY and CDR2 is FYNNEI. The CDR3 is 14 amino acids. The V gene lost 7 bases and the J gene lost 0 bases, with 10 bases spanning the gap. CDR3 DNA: TGTGCCAGCAAGGGGGACTCCTCCTACAATGAGCAGTTCTTC. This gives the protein CASKGDSSYNEQFF. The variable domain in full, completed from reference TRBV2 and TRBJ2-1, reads EPEVTQTPSHQVTQMGQEVILRCVPISNHLYFYWYRQILGQKVEFLVSFYNNEISEKSEIFDDQFSVERPDGSNFTLKIRSTKLEDSAMYFCASKGDSSYNEQFFGPGTRLTVL.

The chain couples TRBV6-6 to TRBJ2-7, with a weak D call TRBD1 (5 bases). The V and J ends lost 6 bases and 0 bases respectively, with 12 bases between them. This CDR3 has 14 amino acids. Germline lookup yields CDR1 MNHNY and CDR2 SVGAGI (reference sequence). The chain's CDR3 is CASRLRQSSYEQYF. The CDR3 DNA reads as TGTGCCAGCAGACTGAGACAGAGCTCCTACGAGCAGTACTTC.

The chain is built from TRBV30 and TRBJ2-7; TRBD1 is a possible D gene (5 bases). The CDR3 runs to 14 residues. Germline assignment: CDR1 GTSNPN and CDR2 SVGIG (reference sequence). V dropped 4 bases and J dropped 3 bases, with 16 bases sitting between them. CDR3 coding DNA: TGTGCCTGGACCCCCCTCAGGGCGTACTACGAGCAGTACTTC. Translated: CAWTPLRAYYEQYF.

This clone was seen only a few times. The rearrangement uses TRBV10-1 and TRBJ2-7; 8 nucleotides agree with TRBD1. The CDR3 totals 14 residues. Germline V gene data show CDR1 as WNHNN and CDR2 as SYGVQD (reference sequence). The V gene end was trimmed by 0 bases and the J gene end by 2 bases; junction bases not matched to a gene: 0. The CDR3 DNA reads TGCGCCAGCAGTGAGTCGACAGGGGCCTACGAGCAGTACTTC. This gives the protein CASSESTGAYEQYF.

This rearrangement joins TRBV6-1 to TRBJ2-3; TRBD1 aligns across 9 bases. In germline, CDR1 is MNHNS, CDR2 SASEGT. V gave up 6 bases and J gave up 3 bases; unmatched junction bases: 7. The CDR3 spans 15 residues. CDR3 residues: CASSPGTGSTDTQYF. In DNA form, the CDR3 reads TGTGCCAGCAGCCCTGGGACAGGGAGTACAGATACGCAGTATTTT.

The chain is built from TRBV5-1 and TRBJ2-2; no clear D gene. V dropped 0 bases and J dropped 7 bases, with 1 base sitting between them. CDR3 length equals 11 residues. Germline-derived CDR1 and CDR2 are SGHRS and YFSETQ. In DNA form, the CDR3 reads TGCGCCAGCAGCTTGGACGGGGAGCTGTTTTTT. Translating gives CASSLDGELFF.

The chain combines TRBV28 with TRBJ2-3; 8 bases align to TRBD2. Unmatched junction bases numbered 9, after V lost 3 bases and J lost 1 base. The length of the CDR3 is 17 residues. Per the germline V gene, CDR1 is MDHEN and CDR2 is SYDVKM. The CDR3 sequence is CASSFARGRIGTDTQYF. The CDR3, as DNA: TGTGCCAGCAGTTTCGCCCGCGGGAGGATCGGCACAGATACGCAGTATTTT. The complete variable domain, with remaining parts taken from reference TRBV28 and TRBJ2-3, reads DVKVTQSSRYLVKRTGEKVFLECVQDMDHENMFWYRQDPGLGLRLIYFSYDVKMKEKGDIPEGYSVSREKKERFSLILESASTNQTSMYLCASSFARGRIGTDTQYFGPGTRLTVL.

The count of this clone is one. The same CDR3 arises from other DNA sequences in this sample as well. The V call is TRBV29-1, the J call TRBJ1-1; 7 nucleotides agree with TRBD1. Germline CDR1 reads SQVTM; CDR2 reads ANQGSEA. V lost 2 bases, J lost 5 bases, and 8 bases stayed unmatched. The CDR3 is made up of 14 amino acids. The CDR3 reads CSVEKGARGTEAFF. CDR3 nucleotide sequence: TGCAGCGTTGAAAAGGGGGCGCGAGGGACTGAAGCTTTCTTT.

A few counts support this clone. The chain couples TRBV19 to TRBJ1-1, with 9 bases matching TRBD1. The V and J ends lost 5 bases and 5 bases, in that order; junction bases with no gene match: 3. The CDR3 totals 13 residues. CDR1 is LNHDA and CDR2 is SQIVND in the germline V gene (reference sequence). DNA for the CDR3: TGTGCCAGTAGTGAACAGGGGGCTACTGAAGCTTTCTTT. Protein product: CASSEQGATEAFF.

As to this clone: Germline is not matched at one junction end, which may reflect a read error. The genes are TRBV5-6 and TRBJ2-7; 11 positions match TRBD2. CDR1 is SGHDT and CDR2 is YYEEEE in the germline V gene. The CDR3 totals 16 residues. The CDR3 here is CASSLNAGTSGLRRVF. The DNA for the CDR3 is TGTGCCAGCAGCTTGAACGCCGGGACTAGCGGACTACGAAGGGTCTTC.

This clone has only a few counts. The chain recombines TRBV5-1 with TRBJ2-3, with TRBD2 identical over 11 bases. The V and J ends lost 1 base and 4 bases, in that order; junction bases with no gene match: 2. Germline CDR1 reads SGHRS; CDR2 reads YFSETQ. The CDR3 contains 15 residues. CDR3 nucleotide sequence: TGCGCCAGCAGCTTGCAACTAGCGGGAGCAGATACGCAGTATTTT. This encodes CASSLQLAGADTQYF.

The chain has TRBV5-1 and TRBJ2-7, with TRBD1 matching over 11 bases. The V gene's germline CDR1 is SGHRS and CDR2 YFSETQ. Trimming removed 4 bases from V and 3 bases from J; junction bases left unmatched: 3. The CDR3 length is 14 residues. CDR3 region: CASSPGTGGYEQYF. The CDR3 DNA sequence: TGCGCCAGCAGCCCGGGGACAGGGGGCTACGAGCAGTACTTC.

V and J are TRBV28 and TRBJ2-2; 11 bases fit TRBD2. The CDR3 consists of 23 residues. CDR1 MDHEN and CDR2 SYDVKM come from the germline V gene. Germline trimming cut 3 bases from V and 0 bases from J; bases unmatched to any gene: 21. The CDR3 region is CASSLSDLLSGLAEKSNTGELFF. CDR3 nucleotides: TGTGCCAGCAGTTTGTCGGACCTACTGTCGGGACTAGCGGAAAAATCGAACACCGGGGAGCTGTTTTTT. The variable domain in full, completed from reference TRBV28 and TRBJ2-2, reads DVKVTQSSRYLVKRTGEKVFLECVQDMDHENMFWYRQDPGLGLRLIYFSYDVKMKEKGDIPEGYSVSREKKERFSLILESASTNQTSMYLCASSLSDLLSGLAEKSNTGELFFGEGSRLTVL.

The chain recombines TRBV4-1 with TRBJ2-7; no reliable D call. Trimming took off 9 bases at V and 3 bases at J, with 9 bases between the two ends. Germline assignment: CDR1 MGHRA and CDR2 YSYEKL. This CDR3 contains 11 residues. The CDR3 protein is CASTPGYEQYF. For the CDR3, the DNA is TGCGCCAGTACCCCGGGCTACGAGCAGTACTTC.

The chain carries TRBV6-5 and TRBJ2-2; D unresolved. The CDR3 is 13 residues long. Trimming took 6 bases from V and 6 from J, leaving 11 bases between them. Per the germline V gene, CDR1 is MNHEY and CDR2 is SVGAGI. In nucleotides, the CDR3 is TGTGCCAGCAGGGCTAGGGCGGCCGGGGAGCTGTTTTTT. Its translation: CASRARAAGELFF.

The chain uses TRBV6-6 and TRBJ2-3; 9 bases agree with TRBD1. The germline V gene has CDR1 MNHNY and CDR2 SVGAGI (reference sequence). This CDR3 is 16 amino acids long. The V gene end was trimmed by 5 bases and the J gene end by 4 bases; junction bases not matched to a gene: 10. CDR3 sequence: CASSPQGAENADTQYF. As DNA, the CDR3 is TGTGCCAGCAGTCCACAGGGGGCGGAAAATGCAGATACGCAGTATTTT.

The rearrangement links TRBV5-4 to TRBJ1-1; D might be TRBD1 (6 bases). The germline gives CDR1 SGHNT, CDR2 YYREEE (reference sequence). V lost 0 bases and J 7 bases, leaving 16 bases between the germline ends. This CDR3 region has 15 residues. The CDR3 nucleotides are TGTGCCAGCAGCTTGGGGATACAGGGTGTCGGTGAAGCTTTCTTT. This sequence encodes CASSLGIQGVGEAFF.